Listed below are T cell receptor beta chains from one sample, sequenced in a study of monozygotic twins with inflammatory bowel disease. For each CDR3 protein, TCRdb gives one entry from its re-call of the 5' RACE reads, without DNA. This sample contains approximately 330,000 distinct CDR3 sequences. Sequencing used blood. The origin of the receptors is a human donor with ulcerative colitis or Crohn's disease, or a healthy co-twin of an affected twin (not recorded which). Both conserved end residues are part of each CDR3.

V	J	CDR3
TRBV5-6	TRBJ1-1	CASSFAGRGNTEAFF
TRBV9	TRBJ1-3	CASSVEGDSGNTIYF
TRBV16	TRBJ1-4	CASSRYPAPNEKLFF
TRBV4-3	TRBJ2-5	CASSQNYRGLETQYF
TRBV20-1	TRBJ2-1	CSARPGTSGKREQFF
TRBV20-1	TRBJ1-5	CSARSQGGNQPQHF
TRBV5-1	TRBJ2-5	CASSLSGTAQETQYF
TRBV12-3/TRBV12-4	TRBJ2-7	CASSPQGLVSYEQYF
TRBV28	TRBJ2-1	CASRLAGDEQFF
TRBV5-1	TRBJ2-7	CASSGTGTRTDEQYF
TRBV5-1	TRBJ2-7	CASSLEGWRGEYEQYF
TRBV5-1	TRBJ2-7	CASSSSPTSYEQYF
TRBV12-3/TRBV12-4	TRBJ1-3	CASSSVGHLSGNTIYF
TRBV9	TRBJ2-3	CASSVEDRGLGTQYF
TRBV27	TRBJ1-1	CASTKGGLLTEAFF
TRBV7-8	TRBJ1-1	CASSLEGPGSAWKNTEAFF
TRBV28	TRBJ2-1	CASSLASYNKQFF
TRBV29-1	TRBJ2-3	CSAYPKRGADTQYF
TRBV4-1	TRBJ2-1	CASSQEGYNEQFF
TRBV5-1	TRBJ2-7	CASSLALRGSSYEQYF
TRBV30	TRBJ1-1	CAWSVLGSMNTEAFF
TRBV7-9	TRBJ1-1	CASSLEVYVGAGTEAFF
TRBV5-1	TRBJ2-5	CASSLLVGETQYF
TRBV6-1	TRBJ2-1	CASRETSRLANEQFF